This T cell receptor (beta chain) was identified in a study of Ad26.COV2.S vaccination and SARS-CoV-2 variants. Study background: It was the COV1001 Ad26.COV2.S trial arm that included the donor. Donor got 5x10^10 or 1x10^11 viral particles of Ad26.COV2.S.

This CDR3 contains 14 residues. Germline V gives CDR1 MNHNY, CDR2 SVGAGI (reference sequence). V shed 5 bases, J shed 7 bases, and the junction held 8 bases outside the gene matches. The protocol was immunoSEQ multiplex PCR, while the TCRdb copy is restricted to in-frame clones and leaves out a portion. Of approximately 400,000 clones in the sample, 85% were seen once. Sample treatment: about 20 received Ad26.COV2.S at low or high dose, single or two shots; several received placebo; per-sample allocation not given. Sampling happened 63 days after the first vaccine or placebo injection. This sample comprised peripheral blood, obtained in a trial of Ad26.COV2.S vaccine versus placebo. This sequence joins TRBV6-6 and TRBJ2-7; TRBD2 matches 10 bases. The receptor's source is a person between 18 and 59 years old who received the Ad26.COV2.S COVID-19 vaccine or a placebo. CDR3 loop: CASSPTLLAGEQYF. CDR3 sequence (DNA): TGTGCCAGCAGTCCGACTCTACTAGCGGGGGAGCAGTACTTC.